A selection of T cell receptor beta chains follows, all from one sample in a study of T cell changes during pregnancy in multiple sclerosis. Assay: immunoSEQ multiplex PCR; the TCRdb copy retains only in-frame clones and omits some. The sample has around 64,000 clones; over 90% are singletons. The source material was CD8+ T cells from peripheral blood mononuclear cells, sampled in the third trimester of pregnancy. All receptors derive from a female donor with multiple sclerosis, enrolled in a pregnancy study. CDR3s include the opening cysteine and the closing phenylalanine or tryptophan. D genes are given only for firm matches. Size is stated for part of the rows, as once, few or many counts, or as a class when the clone is expanded.

size | J | D | V | CDR3 | DNA
- | TRBJ1-1 | - | TRBV19 | CASSAWGGHTEAFF | TGTGCCAGTAGTGCGTGGGGGGGCCACACTGAAGCTTTCTTT
medium-sized | TRBJ2-2 | - | TRBV6-4 | CASSLTATGELFF | TGTGCCAGCAGTTTAACAGCCACCGGGGAGCTGTTTTTT
- | TRBJ2-3 | TRBD2 | TRBV7-2 | CASSLLAGEGDTQYF | TGTGCCAGCAGCCTGCTAGCGGGAGAGGGAGATACGCAGTATTTT
- | TRBJ2-7 | TRBD2 | TRBV7-9 | CASSRTSGRSEQYF | TGTGCCAGCAGCCGGACTAGCGGGCGGTCGGAGCAGTACTTC
- | TRBJ2-1 | - | TRBV6-1 | CASSEWGLHNEQFF | TGTGCCAGCAGTGAATGGGGCTTACACAATGAGCAGTTCTTC
- | TRBJ2-2 | - | TRBV10-1 | CASSESMGRGELFF | TGCGCCAGCAGTGAGTCCATGGGCCGCGGGGAGCTGTTTTTT
- | TRBJ2-7 | TRBD2 | TRBV7-9 | CASSPTTSGRAYEQYF | TGTGCCAGCAGCCCTACGACTAGCGGGAGGGCCTACGAGCAGTACTTC
- | TRBJ2-7 | - | TRBV6-1 | CASSDGAGIYEQYF | TGTGCCAGCAGTGACGGAGCAGGGATCTACGAGCAGTACTTC
- | TRBJ2-3 | - | TRBV5-1 | CASSLNLAVRSDTQYF | TGCGCCAGCAGCTTGAATCTGGCAGTTCGCTCAGATACGCAGTATTTT
- | TRBJ2-1 | TRBD2 | TRBV6-1 | CASTKARDYLRNEQFF | TGTGCCAGCACTAAAGCCCGGGACTACCTCAGGAATGAGCAGTTCTTC
- | TRBJ2-1 | TRBD2 | TRBV27 | CASTPEAGDYNEQFF | TGTGCCAGCACACCGGAAGCGGGAGACTACAATGAGCAGTTCTTC
- | TRBJ2-1 | TRBD2 | TRBV7-9 | CASSPPLPGRTYNEQFF | TGTGCCAGCAGCCCCCCCCTGCCCGGGAGGACGTACAATGAGCAGTTCTTC
- | TRBJ2-1 | - | TRBV19 | CASSIGLVANEQFF | TGTGCCAGTAGTATAGGGCTAGTAGCCAATGAGCAGTTCTTC
- | TRBJ2-7 | - | TRBV5-5 | CASSETTTSRYEQYF | TGTGCCAGCAGCGAGACTACGACCAGCCGCTACGAGCAGTACTTC
- | TRBJ2-2 | TRBD1 | TRBV11-2 | CASSLGLWRQGTGELFF | TGTGCCAGCAGCTTAGGACTTTGGCGACAGGGAACCGGGGAGCTGTTTTTT
- | TRBJ2-7 | TRBD1 | TRBV13 | CASSSRDRAYEQYF | TGTGCCAGCAGCTCCCGGGACAGGGCCTACGAGCAGTACTTC
- | TRBJ1-2 | TRBD1 | TRBV7-9 | CASSPSGDRGGGYTF | TGTGCCAGCAGCCCCTCGGGTGACAGGGGAGGTGGCTACACCTTC
- | TRBJ1-4 | - | TRBV30 | CAWSVTVLGAGEKLFF | TGTGCCTGGAGTGTAACAGTTCTGGGGGCGGGTGAAAAACTGTTTTTT
- | TRBJ1-5 | TRBD1 | TRBV28 | CASSFQDRLQPQHF | TGTGCCAGCAGTTTTCAGGACAGGTTGCAGCCCCAGCATTTT
- | TRBJ1-2 | - | TRBV2 | CASSETVKGGNYGYTF | TGTGCCAGCAGTGAAACCGTGAAGGGAGGGAACTATGGCTACACCTTC
- | TRBJ2-1 | TRBD1 | TRBV9 | CASSETGGTLYNEQFF | TGTGCCAGCAGCGAAACAGGGGGGACCCTCTACAATGAGCAGTTCTTC
- | TRBJ1-2 | - | TRBV27 | CASGRRAYGYTF | TGTGCCAGCGGCCGGCGGGCGTATGGCTACACCTTC
few | TRBJ1-5 | - | TRBV6-6 | CASSYPGEALRPQHF | TGTGCCAGCAGTTACCCGGGGGAGGCCCTGAGGCCCCAGCATTTT
- | TRBJ2-7 | - | TRBV27 | CASSMETGSYEQYF | TGTGCCAGCAGTATGGAAACCGGGAGCTACGAGCAGTACTTC
- | TRBJ2-7 | - | TRBV30 | CAWSPLGGEQYF | TGTGCCTGGAGTCCTCTCGGGGGCGAGCAGTACTTC
- | TRBJ2-7 | TRBD2 | TRBV7-6 | CASSLRTSGRNYEQYF | TGTGCCAGCAGCTTACGGACTAGCGGGAGAAATTACGAGCAGTACTTC
- | TRBJ2-5 | - | TRBV6-5 | CASSYSGYQETQYF | TGTGCCAGCAGTTATTCGGGGTACCAAGAGACCCAGTACTTC
- | TRBJ2-1 | - | TRBV29-1 | CSVEVDWTASFYNEQFF | TGCAGCGTTGAAGTAGATTGGACAGCCTCCTTCTACAATGAGCAGTTCTTC
- | TRBJ2-3 | - | TRBV27 | CASSLVRTVAASTDTQYF | TGTGCCAGCAGTTTAGTGAGAACCGTAGCGGCTAGCACAGATACGCAGTATTTT
- | TRBJ2-1 | - | TRBV5-1 | CASSWTEEQFF | TGCGCCAGCAGCTGGACAGAGGAACAGTTCTTC
once | TRBJ2-7 | TRBD1 | TRBV29-1 | CSVGDRYYEQYF | TGCAGCGTGGGGGACAGGTACTACGAGCAGTACTTC
- | TRBJ1-1 | - | TRBV4-2 | CASSQNSGTEAFF | TGTGCCAGCAGCCAGAACTCAGGGACTGAAGCTTTCTTT
- | TRBJ2-7 | TRBD1 | TRBV2 | CASSAGQGRTYEQYF | TGTGCCAGCAGTGCCGGACAGGGTCGAACCTACGAGCAGTACTTC
- | TRBJ2-7 | TRBD1 | TRBV6-5 | CASSGQGIYEQYF | TGTGCCAGCAGTGGACAGGGGATCTACGAGCAGTACTTC
- | TRBJ1-1 | - | TRBV7-9 | CASSEPSSAEAFF | TGTGCCAGCAGCGAACCCTCGAGTGCTGAAGCTTTCTTT